The sequence of this T cell receptor beta chain was determined in a study of T cell responses to AZD1222 COVID-19 vaccine. Study results and caveats: Increases in Spike-specific TCR breadth and depth were seen after two AZD1222 doses.

The table came from immunoSEQ multiplex PCR; TCRdb's copy has only in-frame clones and leaves some out. Of 95,000 to 150,000 clones listed, roughly 91% are singletons. To note about this clone: Its antigen is currently unknown.

Trimming at V came to 4 bases and at J to 0 bases, leaving 14 bases not matched to a gene. Germline V lookup: CDR1 ENHRY, CDR2 SYGVKD. The CDR3 runs 19 residues. This TCR came from an adult in good health. The V call is TRBV10-3, the J call TRBJ1-5; the match to TRBD1 covers 8 bases. Sequences were derived from peripheral blood, sampled on day 0 of MenACWY control vaccination. CDR3 protein: CAISGERTGLDLSNQPQHF. The CDR3 nucleotides are TGTGCCATCAGTGGGGAACGGACAGGGTTGGACCTTAGCAATCAGCCCCAGCATTTT.